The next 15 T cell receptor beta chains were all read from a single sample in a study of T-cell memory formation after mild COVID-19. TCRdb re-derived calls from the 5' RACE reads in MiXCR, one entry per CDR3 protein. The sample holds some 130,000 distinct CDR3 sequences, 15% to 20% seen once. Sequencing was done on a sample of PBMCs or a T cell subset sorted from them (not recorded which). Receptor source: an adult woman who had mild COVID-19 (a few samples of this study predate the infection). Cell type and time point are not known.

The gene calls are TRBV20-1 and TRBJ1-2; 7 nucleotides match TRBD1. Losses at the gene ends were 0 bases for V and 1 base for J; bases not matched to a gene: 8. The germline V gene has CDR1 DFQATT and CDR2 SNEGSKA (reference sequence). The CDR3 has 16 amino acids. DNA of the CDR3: TGCAGTGCTAGAGACAGTGACAGGGCCGTTAACTATGGCTACACCTTC. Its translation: CSARDSDRAVNYGYTF.

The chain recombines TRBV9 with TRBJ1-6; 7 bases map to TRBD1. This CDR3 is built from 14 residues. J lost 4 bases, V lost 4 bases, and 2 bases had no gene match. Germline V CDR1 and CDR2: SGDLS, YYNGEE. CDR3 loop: CASSPGGYNSPLHF. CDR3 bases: TGTGCCAGCAGCCCAGGGGGATATAATTCACCCCTCCACTTT.

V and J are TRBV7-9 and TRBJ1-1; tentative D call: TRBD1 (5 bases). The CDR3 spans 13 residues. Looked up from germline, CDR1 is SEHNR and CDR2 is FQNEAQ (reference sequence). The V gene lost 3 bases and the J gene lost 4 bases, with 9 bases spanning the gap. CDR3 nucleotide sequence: TGTGCCAGCAGCTTGGCAGGGCGCACTGAAGCTTTCTTT. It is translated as CASSLAGRTEAFF.

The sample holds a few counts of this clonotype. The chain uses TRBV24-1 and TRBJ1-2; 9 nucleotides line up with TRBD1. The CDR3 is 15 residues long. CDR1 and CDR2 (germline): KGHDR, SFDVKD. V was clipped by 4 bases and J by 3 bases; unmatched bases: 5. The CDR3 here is CATSDSRTGDYGYTF. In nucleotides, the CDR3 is TGTGCCACCAGTGACTCTCGGACAGGGGACTATGGCTACACCTTC.

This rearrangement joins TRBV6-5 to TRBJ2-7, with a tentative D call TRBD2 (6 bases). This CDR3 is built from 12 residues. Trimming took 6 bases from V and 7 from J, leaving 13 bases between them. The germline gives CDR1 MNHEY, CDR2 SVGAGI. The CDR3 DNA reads TGTGCCAGCAGCCACGGGCTAGCGGAGCAGTACTTC. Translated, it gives CASSHGLAEQYF.

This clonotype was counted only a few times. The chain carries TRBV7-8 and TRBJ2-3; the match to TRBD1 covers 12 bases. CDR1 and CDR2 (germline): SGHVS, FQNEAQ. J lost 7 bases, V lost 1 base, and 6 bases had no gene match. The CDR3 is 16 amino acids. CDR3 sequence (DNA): TGTGCCAGCAGCTTAGTAGCGGGACAGGGGGCATATACGCAGTATTTT. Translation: CASSLVAGQGAYTQYF.

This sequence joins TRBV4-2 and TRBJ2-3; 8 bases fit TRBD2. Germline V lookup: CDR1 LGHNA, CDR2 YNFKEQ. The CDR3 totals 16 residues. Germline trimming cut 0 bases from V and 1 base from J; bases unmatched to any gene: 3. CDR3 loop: CASSQDLRGGTDTQYF. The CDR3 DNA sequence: TGTGCCAGCAGCCAAGATCTGCGGGGGGGCACAGATACGCAGTATTTT.

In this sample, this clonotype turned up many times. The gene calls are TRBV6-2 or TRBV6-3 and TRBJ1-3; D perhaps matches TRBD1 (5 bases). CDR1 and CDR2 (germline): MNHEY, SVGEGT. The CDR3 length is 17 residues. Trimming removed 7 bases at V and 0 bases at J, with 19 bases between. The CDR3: CASNQRDRIFSGNTIYF. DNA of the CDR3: TGTGCCAGCAACCAACGGGACCGAATCTTCTCTGGAAACACCATATATTTT.

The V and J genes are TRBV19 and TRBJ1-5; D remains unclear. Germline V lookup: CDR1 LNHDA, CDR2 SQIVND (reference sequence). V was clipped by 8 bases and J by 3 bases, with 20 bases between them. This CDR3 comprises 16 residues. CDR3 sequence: CASASRSGLVNQPQHF. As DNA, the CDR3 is TGTGCCAGTGCCTCCCGGTCAGGTTTGGTCAATCAGCCCCAGCATTTT. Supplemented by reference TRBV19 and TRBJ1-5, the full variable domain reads DGGITQSPKYLFRKEGQNVTLSCEQNLNHDAMYWYRQDPGQGLRLIYYSQIVNDFQKGDIAEGYSVSREKKESFPLTVTSAQKNPTAFYLCASASRSGLVNQPQHFGDGTRLSIL.

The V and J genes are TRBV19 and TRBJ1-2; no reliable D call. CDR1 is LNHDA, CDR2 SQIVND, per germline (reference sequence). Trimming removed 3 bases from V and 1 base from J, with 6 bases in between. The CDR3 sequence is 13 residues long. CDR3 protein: CASSMRSNYGYTF. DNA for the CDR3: TGTGCCAGTAGTATGAGAAGTAACTATGGCTACACCTTC.

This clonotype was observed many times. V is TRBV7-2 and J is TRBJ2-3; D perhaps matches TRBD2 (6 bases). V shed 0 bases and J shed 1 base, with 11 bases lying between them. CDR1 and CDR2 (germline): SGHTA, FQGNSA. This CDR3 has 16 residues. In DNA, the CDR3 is TGTGCCAGCAGCTTAGCGGTGGGAGGAGGCACAGATACGCAGTATTTT. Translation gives CASSLAVGGGTDTQYF.

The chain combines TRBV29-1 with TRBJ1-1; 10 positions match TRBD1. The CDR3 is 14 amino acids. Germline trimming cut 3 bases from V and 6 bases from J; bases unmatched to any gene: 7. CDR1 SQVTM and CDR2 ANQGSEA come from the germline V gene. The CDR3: CSVDKTGGLPEAFF. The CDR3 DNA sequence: TGCAGCGTTGATAAGACAGGGGGCCTCCCTGAAGCTTTCTTT.

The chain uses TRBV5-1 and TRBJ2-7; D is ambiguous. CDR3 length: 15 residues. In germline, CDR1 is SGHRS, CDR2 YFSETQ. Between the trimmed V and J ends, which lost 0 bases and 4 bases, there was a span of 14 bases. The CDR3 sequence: CASSLDLAAAYEQYF. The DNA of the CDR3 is TGCGCCAGCAGCTTGGATCTCGCAGCTGCTTACGAGCAGTACTTC. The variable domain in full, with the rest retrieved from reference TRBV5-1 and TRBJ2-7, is KAGVTQTPRYLIKTRGQQVTLSCSPISGHRSVSWYQQTPGQGLQFLFEYFSETQRNKGNFPGRFSGRQFSNSRSEMNVSTLELGDSALYLCASSLDLAAAYEQYFGPGTRLTVT.

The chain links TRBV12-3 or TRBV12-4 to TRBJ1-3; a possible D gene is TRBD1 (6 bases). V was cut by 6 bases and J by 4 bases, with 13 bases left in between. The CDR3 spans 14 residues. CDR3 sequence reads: CASRSGGLGNTIYF. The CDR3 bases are TGTGCCAGCAGATCGGGGGGGCTCGGAAACACCATATATTTT.

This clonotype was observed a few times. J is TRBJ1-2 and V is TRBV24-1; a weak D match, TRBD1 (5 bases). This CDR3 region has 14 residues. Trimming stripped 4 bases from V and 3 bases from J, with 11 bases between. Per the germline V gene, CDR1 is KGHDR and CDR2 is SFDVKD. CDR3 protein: CATSETGTYYGYTF. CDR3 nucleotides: TGTGCCACCAGTGAAACCGGGACGTACTATGGCTACACCTTC.